Below, 25 T cell receptor beta chains from the same sample are listed, as sequenced in a study of tumor-infiltrating lymphocytes in primary liver carcinoma. Researchers generated TCR beta cDNA from about 530 ng of total RNA, relying on a constant-region primer. Libraries of TCR beta came from three nested multiplex PCR rounds with slightly modified ARM-PCR. TRBV1-TRBV30 forward primers and a C-beta reverse primer were used in the first two PCR rounds, which each ran for approximately 10 cycles. Each CDR3 protein is one row after TCRdb ran MiXCR on the multiplex PCR reads. The sample carries roughly 23,000 distinct CDR3 sequences, roughly three quarters recorded once. Unsorted bulk tissue of about 19-33 mg yielded co-extracted RNA and DNA. The sequencing sample was made of liver tumor tissue from sampling region 1. The subset denotes: tumor region T1, superior pole. The receptor set was obtained from a man aged 35-49 years with primary liver carcinoma and hepatitis B virus infection.

The V call is TRBV6-2 or TRBV6-3, the J call TRBJ2-1; the match to TRBD2 covers 8 bases. Germline-derived CDR1 and CDR2 are MNHEY and SVGEGT. The J segment lost 7 bases and the V segment lost 6 bases, leaving 23 bases of the junction unmatched. The CDR3 runs 19 residues. In nucleotides, the CDR3 is TGTGCCAGCAGCCCCGATGACGGGAGGGCCTCGCTTCTGCCGAATGAGCAGTTCTTC. It encodes CASSPDDGRASLLPNEQFF.

Regarding this clonotype: Germline and junction disagree at one end, which may indicate a read error. This chain uses TRBV11-2 with TRBJ1-5; TRBD1 might be the D (6 bases). There are 13 residues in the CDR3. The V gene's germline CDR1 is SGHAT and CDR2 FQNNGV. In DNA, the CDR3 is TGTGCCAGCAGCTTAGATGGCGGACAGCCCCAACACTTT. Its translation is CASSLDGGQPQHF.

For this clonotype: One junction end disagrees with the germline gene, perhaps due to a read error. J is TRBJ2-2 and V is TRBV6-6; TRBD2 aligns across 9 bases. The germline V gene has CDR1 MNHNY and CDR2 SVGAGI (reference sequence). The CDR3 contains 18 residues. CDR3 residues: CASSYSISGLANTGKLLF. CDR3 nucleotides: TGTGCCAGCAGTTACTCGATTTCTGGACTAGCGAACACCGGGAAACTGCTTTTT.

On this clonotype: It may be a read error: a sequence one base away is much more abundant. In this CDR3 the conserved last residue, phenylalanine or tryptophan, is missing, so a read error is likely. The DNA is omitted, as the CDR3 cannot be located on it reliably, and the CDR3 follows TCRdb's listing. This chain links TRBV7-9 with TRBJ2-5; no check of the table's D call, TRBD2, against the DNA was made. The germline gives CDR1 SEHNR, CDR2 FQNEAQ (reference sequence). The CDR3 spans 12 amino acids, including both terminal residues. CDR3 sequence: CASSPSEETQHV.

CDR3 nucleotides: TGTTCGAGCAGCCGATCGACAGGGGCCGGGTCCTACAATGAGCAGTTCTTC. This gives the protein CSSSRSTGAGSYNEQFF. The chain carries TRBV14 and TRBJ2-1; TRBD1 matches 8 bases. The CDR3 totals 17 residues. The germline V gene has CDR1 SGHDN and CDR2 FVKESK. The complete variable domain, with remaining parts taken from reference TRBV14 and TRBJ2-1, reads EAGVTQFPSHSVIEKGQTVTLRCDPISGHDNLYWYRRVMGKEIKFLLHFVKESKQDESGMPNNRFLAERTGGTYSTLKVQPAELEDSGVYFCSSSRSTGAGSYNEQFFGPGTRLTVL.

Concerning this clonotype itself: This sequence may be a read error, since a much larger clone differs from it by one base. This chain joins TRBV7-7 and TRBJ2-1, with TRBD1 as a possible D gene (5 bases). CDR3 length: 13 amino acids. The germline V gene has CDR1 SSHAT and CDR2 FNYEAQ (reference sequence). This chain's CDR3 is CASSLGAFNEEFF. The CDR3 DNA follows: TGTGCTAGCAGCTTAGGGGCCTTCAATGAGGAGTTCTTC.

This clonotype was recorded once. The rearrangement joins TRBV2 to TRBJ1-4, with 10 bases fitting TRBD1. Trimming took 10 bases from V and 2 from J; bases not matched to a gene: 7. The CDR3 has 15 amino acids. CDR1 is SNHLY, CDR2 FYNNEI, per germline. The CDR3 sequence is CANIRQGATNEKLFF. The CDR3 DNA reads as TGTGCCAACATCCGACAGGGGGCGACTAATGAAAAACTGTTTTTT.

For this clonotype: The junction and the germline gene differ at one end; a read error may be behind it. V gene TRBV11-2 combines with J gene TRBJ2-5; TRBD2 aligns across 8 bases. Looked up from germline, CDR1 is SGHAT and CDR2 is FQNNGV. CDR3 length: 16 residues. The CDR3: CAASQAPGGGKEAQYF. The CDR3 bases are TGTGCCGCCAGCCAAGCTCCTGGCGGGGGGAAAGAGGCCCAGTACTTC.

The table lists this clonotype with many counts. The chain carries TRBV11-3 and TRBJ2-3; D is unresolved. The CDR3 is 14 amino acids. V was cut by 6 bases and J by 4 bases, with 14 bases left in between. Germline-derived CDR1 and CDR2 are SGHNT and YENEEA. This CDR3 is CASSLRQAPDTQYF. CDR3 bases: TGTGCCAGCAGTTTACGTCAAGCACCAGATACGCAGTATTTT.

This chain connects TRBV4-2 to TRBJ1-5, with 7 bases lining up with TRBD1. The V and J ends lost 1 base and 1 base, in that order; junction bases with no gene match: 13. This CDR3 has 19 residues. Germline CDR1 LGHNA, CDR2 YNFKEQ. Here the CDR3 DNA reads TGTGCCAGCAGCCAAGGGGAGGGGTTGGGACAGCTCAGCAATCAGCCCCAGCATTTT. As protein: CASSQGEGLGQLSNQPQHF.

Details on this clonotype: The conserved phenylalanine or tryptophan is not found at the CDR3 terminus, so this likely reflects a read error. This chain connects TRBV30 to TRBJ2-1; tentatively, D is TRBD1 (6 bases). The CDR3 is 14 amino acids. Germline V CDR1 and CDR2: GTSNPN, SVGIG (reference sequence). DNA for the CDR3: TGTGCTTGGACCATACAGGGCTCCTACAATGAGCAGTTCCTC. Its protein is CAWTIQGSYNEQFL.

Details on this clonotype: Since the CDR3 does not end with the conserved phenylalanine or tryptophan, this likely comes from a read error. The DNA is omitted, as the CDR3 cannot be located on it reliably, and the CDR3 follows TCRdb's listing. This chain connects TRBV6-5 to TRBJ2-7; no check of the table's D call, TRBD2, against the DNA was made. The CDR3 is 16 amino acids long, termini counted. From germline, CDR1 is MNHEY and CDR2 SVGAGI. The CDR3 is CASRREGLAGTYEQYC.

In the case of this clonotype: A junction boundary mismatches the germline segment, possibly from a read error. V is TRBV4-1 and J is TRBJ2-1, with D unclear. Germline V CDR1 and CDR2: MGHRA, YSYEKL. CDR3 length equals 15 residues. In DNA, the CDR3 is TGCGCCAACAGCCCGCTCGGTAACAACAACAGTGAGCAGCTCTTC. It is translated as CANSPLGNNNSEQLF.

Of note for this clonotype: Likely a read error: the CDR3 ends without its conserved phenylalanine or tryptophan. This chain uses TRBV6-6 with TRBJ2-7; maybe TRBD1 (6 bases). V gave up 0 bases and J gave up 7 bases, with 13 bases separating them. Germline-derived CDR1 and CDR2 are MNHNY and SVGAGI (reference sequence). This CDR3 is built from 14 residues. The CDR3 DNA is TGTGCCAGCAGTTACTCGGTAGGGGGTGCGGAGCAGTACTTA. This sequence encodes CASSYSVGGAEQYL.

This clonotype was found once. The chain links TRBV11-2 to TRBJ1-3, with a possible D match to TRBD1 (5 bases). This CDR3 contains 16 residues. Germline V lookup: CDR1 SGHAT, CDR2 FQNNGV. CDR3: CVGSLLGVSSGNTIYF. CDR3 DNA: TGTGTCGGTAGCTTGTTAGGGGTCAGCTCTGGAAACACCATATATTTT.

Note on this clonotype: Lacking the conserved final phenylalanine or tryptophan, this CDR3 likely reflects a read error. The chain links TRBV7-8 to TRBJ2-2; D uncertain. V shed 6 bases and J shed 2 bases, with 16 bases lying between them. The germline CDR1 and CDR2 sequences are SGHVS and FQNEAQ. The CDR3 has 16 amino acids. The CDR3 nucleotides read TGTGCCAGCAGTTTTCTTCGGGCGGTTAACACCGGGGAGCTGTTTTTA. It is translated as CASSFLRAVNTGELFL.

The V gene is TRBV6-1, the J gene TRBJ2-3; D is unclear. V was cut by 8 bases and J by 5 bases, with 11 bases left in between. Germline CDR1 reads MNHNS; CDR2 reads SASEGT. CDR3 length equals 12 residues. CDR3 sequence reads: CASSFWVDTQYF. The CDR3 coding sequence is TGTGCCAGCTCATTCTGGGTAGATACGCAGTATTTT.

As to this clonotype: As the CDR3 is not closed by the conserved phenylalanine or tryptophan, this likely results from a read error. Because the CDR3's place on the DNA is in doubt, the DNA is left out and the CDR3 is given as listed by TCRdb. The chain has TRBV11-2 and TRBJ2-3. Germline V gene sequence: CDR1 SGHAT, CDR2 FQNNGV. The CDR3 spans 12 residues, counting both ends. The CDR3 sequence: CASSASIDTQYS.

Note on this clonotype: This CDR3 is missing its conserved last phenylalanine or tryptophan, likely due to a read error. The DNA is omitted, as the CDR3 cannot be located on it reliably, and the CDR3 follows TCRdb's listing. The chain is built from TRBV7-8 and TRBJ2-3; TRBD2 reflects the table's D call only, with no check against the DNA. The germline gives CDR1 SGHVS, CDR2 FQNEAQ. Counting both end residues, the CDR3 totals 15 amino acids. CDR3 sequence reads: CASSPGAGSRDTRYC.

Concerning this clonotype itself: The CDR3 does not end in the conserved phenylalanine or tryptophan, so this is likely a read error. The limits of the CDR3 on the DNA are not certain, so only TCRdb's listed CDR3 is given. V and J are TRBV6-2 or TRBV6-3 and TRBJ2-7; the table's D call, TRBD1, was not checked against the DNA. Germline CDR1 is MNHEY and CDR2 is SVGEGT. From its first to its last residue, the CDR3 has 14 amino acids. The CDR3 spells CASSSQQGFYEKYL.

Worth noting for this clonotype: The junction differs from germline at one of its ends, possibly a read error. This rearrangement joins TRBV29-1 to TRBJ2-5; unclear D gene. The CDR3 length is 12 residues. In germline, CDR1 is SQVTM, CDR2 ANQGSEA. In nucleotides, the CDR3 is TGCAGCGGTTACATCACACAAGAGACCCACTACTTC. This gives the protein CSGYITQETHYF.

This clonotype has ten or more counts. This clone may be a read error of a much larger clone one base away. V gene TRBV30 combines with J gene TRBJ2-3, with 9 bases lining up with TRBD2. This CDR3 is 15 amino acids long. The trim removed 5 bases at V and 4 bases at J, leaving 10 bases unmatched. Germline lookup yields CDR1 GTSNPN and CDR2 SVGIG (reference sequence). The CDR3 is CAWLRAGGPADTQYF. CDR3 DNA sequence: TGTGCCTGGCTTCGGGCGGGAGGGCCAGCAGATACGCAGTATTTT.

This clonotype was observed a single time. A junction end diverges from the germline sequence, so it may reflect a read error. V is TRBV6-2 or TRBV6-3 and J is TRBJ2-2, with 9 bases aligning to TRBD1. The CDR3 sequence is 15 residues long. Germline V gene data show CDR1 as MNHEY and CDR2 as SVGEGT. As DNA, the CDR3 is TGTGTCAGCGAATCCGGGACAGGGCACACCGGGGAACTGTTTTTT. Amino acid sequence: CVSESGTGHTGELFF.

About this clonotype itself: Sequence at one end of the junction differs from germline and may be a read error. The rearrangement links TRBV12-3 or TRBV12-4 to TRBJ2-3; 11 bases line up with TRBD1. The CDR3 sequence is 16 residues long. CDR3 nucleotides: TGTGACAGCAGTCCGGGGACAGGGGGTGTAGCAGATACGCAGTATTTT. This encodes CDSSPGTGGVADTQYF.

This clonotype has only a few counts. V usage is TRBV4-1 and J usage is TRBJ2-1; D remains ambiguous. Trimming took 4 bases from V and 5 from J, leaving 15 bases between them. The germline V gene encodes CDR1 MGHRA and CDR2 YSYEKL. The CDR3 is 15 amino acids. CDR3 sequence (DNA): TGCGCCAGCAGCCCACTCAGTAACAATAACAATGAGCAGTTCTTC. It specifies CASSPLSNNNNEQFF.